Shown below are 9 T cell receptor beta chains from a single sample sequenced in a study of metastatic and nonmetastatic thyroid tumors. TCRdb called clones again from the PCR reads with MiXCR. The table has some 16,000 clones, about 15% seen once; the top ten hold approximately 15%. Patients underwent thyroid surgery, and none had received any treatment before it. Sample: blood. These receptors were collected from a female donor with papillary thyroid cancer or a benign thyroid nodule (not recorded which). Some clones in this sample may be carry-over from other donors' samples.

This clone was detected only a few times. A clone one base away is much larger, so this may be a read error. The chain uses TRBV12-3 or TRBV12-4 and TRBJ2-5; tentatively, D is TRBD2 (6 bases). Trimming left V 2 bases short and J 4 bases short, with 17 bases between. The CDR3 runs 16 residues. This chain's CDR3 is CASSLRPIGSGETQYF. Written as DNA, the CDR3 is TGTGCCAGCAGTTTAAGGCCTATCGGGAGCGGAGAGACCCAGTACTTC.

Note on this clone: A read error may produce the germline difference seen at one junction end. V usage is TRBV30 and J usage is TRBJ2-2; 10 bases fit TRBD2. The CDR3 consists of 14 residues. The germline V gene encodes CDR1 GTSNPN and CDR2 SVGIG (reference sequence). This CDR3 is CAWMVAGGGRELSF. The DNA of the CDR3 is TGTGCCTGGATGGTAGCGGGAGGTGGTAGGGAGCTGTCTTTT.

This clone has a single count. The chain carries TRBV7-3 and TRBJ2-3, with 15 bases lining up with TRBD2. Germline CDR1 reads SGHTA; CDR2 reads FQGTGA. V shed 5 bases, J shed 3 bases, and the junction held 3 bases outside the gene matches. The CDR3 extends over 16 amino acids. CDR3 protein: CASSLGTSGRTDTQYF. The CDR3 coding sequence is TGTGCCAGCAGCCTCGGGACTAGCGGGAGGACAGATACGCAGTATTTT.

Of note for this clone: Since the CDR3 does not end with the conserved phenylalanine or tryptophan, this likely comes from a read error. The chain is built from TRBV6-5 and TRBJ2-3, with unresolved D. The CDR3 loop spans 14 amino acids. The germline V and J ends were trimmed by 3 bases and 7 bases, with 14 bases remaining between them. Germline V CDR1 and CDR2: MNHEY, SVGAGI. The CDR3 DNA reads as TGTGCCAGCAGTTATGAGCGCGGCAGAAATACGCAGTATCTT. Encoded protein: CASSYERGRNTQYL.

This clone is medium-sized (0.01 to 0.1%). CDR3 loop: CASSRDRGRTYEQYF. In DNA, the CDR3 is TGTGCCAGCAGTCGGGACAGGGGAAGGACGTACGAGCAGTACTTC. The chain uses TRBV28 and TRBJ2-7; 10 positions agree with TRBD1. The V gene's germline CDR1 is MDHEN and CDR2 SYDVKM. The CDR3 is made up of 15 amino acids. With V trimmed by 5 bases and J by 4 bases, 8 bases remained unmatched.

The gene calls are TRBV20-1 and TRBJ2-2, with D perhaps TRBD2 (6 bases). Germline V gene sequence: CDR1 DFQATT, CDR2 SNEGSKA (reference sequence). The CDR3 consists of 11 residues. V shed 6 bases and J shed 7 bases, with 9 bases lying between them. CDR3 sequence: CSARTIGELFF. DNA for the CDR3: TGCAGTGCCCGGACTATCGGGGAGCTGTTTTTT.

This clone was detected ten times or more. The V gene is TRBV4-2, the J gene TRBJ2-3; no clear D. This CDR3 spans 15 amino acids. Trimming took off 1 base at V and 0 bases at J, with 8 bases between the two ends. Germline-derived CDR1 and CDR2 are LGHNA and YNFKEQ. The CDR3 region is CASSQGGSSTDTQYF. The DNA of the CDR3 is TGTGCCAGCAGCCAAGGGGGATCTAGCACAGATACGCAGTATTTT.

Written as DNA, the CDR3 is TGCGCCAGCAGCCAAGGCCTAGCGGGTCCGTCCTACGAGCAGTACTTC. This encodes CASSQGLAGPSYEQYF. The chain links TRBV4-1 to TRBJ2-7; 8 nucleotides match TRBD2. The CDR3 covers 16 residues. From germline, CDR1 is MGHRA and CDR2 YSYEKL. V trimming: 1 base; J trimming: 1 base; junction bases outside the gene matches: 6.

This clone was observed many times. The chain has TRBV30 and TRBJ1-2; D possibly corresponds to TRBD1 (5 bases). CDR1 and CDR2 (germline): GTSNPN, SVGIG (reference sequence). V shed 2 bases and J shed 7 bases, with 11 bases lying between them. The CDR3 extends over 12 amino acids. This CDR3 reads CAWSTGTSGYTF. The CDR3 DNA is TGTGCCTGGAGTACCGGGACTTCTGGCTACACCTTC.